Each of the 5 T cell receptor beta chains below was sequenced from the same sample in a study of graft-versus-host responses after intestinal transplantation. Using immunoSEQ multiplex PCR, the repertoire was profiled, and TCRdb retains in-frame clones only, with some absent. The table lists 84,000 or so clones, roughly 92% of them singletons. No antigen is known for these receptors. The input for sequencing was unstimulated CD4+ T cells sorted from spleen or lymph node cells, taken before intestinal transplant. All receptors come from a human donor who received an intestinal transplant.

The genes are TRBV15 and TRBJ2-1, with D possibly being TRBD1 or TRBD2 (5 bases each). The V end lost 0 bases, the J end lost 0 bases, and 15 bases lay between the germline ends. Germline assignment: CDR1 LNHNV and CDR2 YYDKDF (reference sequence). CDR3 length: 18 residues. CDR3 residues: CATSRDKGSRISYNEQFF. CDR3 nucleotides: TGTGCCACCAGCAGAGATAAGGGGAGCAGGATCTCCTACAATGAGCAGTTCTTC.

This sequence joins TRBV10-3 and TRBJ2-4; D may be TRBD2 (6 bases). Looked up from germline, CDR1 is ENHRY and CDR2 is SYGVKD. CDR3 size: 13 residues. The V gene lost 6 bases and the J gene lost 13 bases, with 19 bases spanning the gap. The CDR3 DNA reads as TGTGCCATCAGCCTTCTGGACTACTCCGAACAGTACTTC. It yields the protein CAISLLDYSEQYF.

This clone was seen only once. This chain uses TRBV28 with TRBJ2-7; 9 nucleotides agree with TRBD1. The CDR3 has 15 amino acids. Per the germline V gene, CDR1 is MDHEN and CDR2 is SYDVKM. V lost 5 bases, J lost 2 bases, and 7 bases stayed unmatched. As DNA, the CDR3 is TGTGCCAGCAGTGAATGGGACAGGGTCCCCTACGAGCAGTACTTC. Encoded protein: CASSEWDRVPYEQYF. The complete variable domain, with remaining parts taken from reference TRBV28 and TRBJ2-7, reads DVKVTQSSRYLVKRTGEKVFLECVQDMDHENMFWYRQDPGLGLRLIYFSYDVKMKEKGDIPEGYSVSREKKERFSLILESASTNQTSMYLCASSEWDRVPYEQYFGPGTRLTVT.

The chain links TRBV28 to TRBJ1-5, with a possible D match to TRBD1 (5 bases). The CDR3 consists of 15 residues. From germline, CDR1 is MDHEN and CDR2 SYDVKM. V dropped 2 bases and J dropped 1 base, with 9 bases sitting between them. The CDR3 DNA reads TGTGCCAGCAGTTTAGCAGGGAAGAGCAATCAGCCCCAGCATTTT. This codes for CASSLAGKSNQPQHF. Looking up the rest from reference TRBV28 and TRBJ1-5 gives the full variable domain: DVKVTQSSRYLVKRTGEKVFLECVQDMDHENMFWYRQDPGLGLRLIYFSYDVKMKEKGDIPEGYSVSREKKERFSLILESASTNQTSMYLCASSLAGKSNQPQHFGDGTRLSIL.

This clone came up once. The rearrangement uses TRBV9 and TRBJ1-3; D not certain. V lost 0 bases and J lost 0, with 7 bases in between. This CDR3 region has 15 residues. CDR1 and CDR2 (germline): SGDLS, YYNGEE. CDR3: CASSVDPASGNTIYF. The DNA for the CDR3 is TGTGCCAGCAGCGTAGACCCAGCCTCTGGAAACACCATATATTTT.